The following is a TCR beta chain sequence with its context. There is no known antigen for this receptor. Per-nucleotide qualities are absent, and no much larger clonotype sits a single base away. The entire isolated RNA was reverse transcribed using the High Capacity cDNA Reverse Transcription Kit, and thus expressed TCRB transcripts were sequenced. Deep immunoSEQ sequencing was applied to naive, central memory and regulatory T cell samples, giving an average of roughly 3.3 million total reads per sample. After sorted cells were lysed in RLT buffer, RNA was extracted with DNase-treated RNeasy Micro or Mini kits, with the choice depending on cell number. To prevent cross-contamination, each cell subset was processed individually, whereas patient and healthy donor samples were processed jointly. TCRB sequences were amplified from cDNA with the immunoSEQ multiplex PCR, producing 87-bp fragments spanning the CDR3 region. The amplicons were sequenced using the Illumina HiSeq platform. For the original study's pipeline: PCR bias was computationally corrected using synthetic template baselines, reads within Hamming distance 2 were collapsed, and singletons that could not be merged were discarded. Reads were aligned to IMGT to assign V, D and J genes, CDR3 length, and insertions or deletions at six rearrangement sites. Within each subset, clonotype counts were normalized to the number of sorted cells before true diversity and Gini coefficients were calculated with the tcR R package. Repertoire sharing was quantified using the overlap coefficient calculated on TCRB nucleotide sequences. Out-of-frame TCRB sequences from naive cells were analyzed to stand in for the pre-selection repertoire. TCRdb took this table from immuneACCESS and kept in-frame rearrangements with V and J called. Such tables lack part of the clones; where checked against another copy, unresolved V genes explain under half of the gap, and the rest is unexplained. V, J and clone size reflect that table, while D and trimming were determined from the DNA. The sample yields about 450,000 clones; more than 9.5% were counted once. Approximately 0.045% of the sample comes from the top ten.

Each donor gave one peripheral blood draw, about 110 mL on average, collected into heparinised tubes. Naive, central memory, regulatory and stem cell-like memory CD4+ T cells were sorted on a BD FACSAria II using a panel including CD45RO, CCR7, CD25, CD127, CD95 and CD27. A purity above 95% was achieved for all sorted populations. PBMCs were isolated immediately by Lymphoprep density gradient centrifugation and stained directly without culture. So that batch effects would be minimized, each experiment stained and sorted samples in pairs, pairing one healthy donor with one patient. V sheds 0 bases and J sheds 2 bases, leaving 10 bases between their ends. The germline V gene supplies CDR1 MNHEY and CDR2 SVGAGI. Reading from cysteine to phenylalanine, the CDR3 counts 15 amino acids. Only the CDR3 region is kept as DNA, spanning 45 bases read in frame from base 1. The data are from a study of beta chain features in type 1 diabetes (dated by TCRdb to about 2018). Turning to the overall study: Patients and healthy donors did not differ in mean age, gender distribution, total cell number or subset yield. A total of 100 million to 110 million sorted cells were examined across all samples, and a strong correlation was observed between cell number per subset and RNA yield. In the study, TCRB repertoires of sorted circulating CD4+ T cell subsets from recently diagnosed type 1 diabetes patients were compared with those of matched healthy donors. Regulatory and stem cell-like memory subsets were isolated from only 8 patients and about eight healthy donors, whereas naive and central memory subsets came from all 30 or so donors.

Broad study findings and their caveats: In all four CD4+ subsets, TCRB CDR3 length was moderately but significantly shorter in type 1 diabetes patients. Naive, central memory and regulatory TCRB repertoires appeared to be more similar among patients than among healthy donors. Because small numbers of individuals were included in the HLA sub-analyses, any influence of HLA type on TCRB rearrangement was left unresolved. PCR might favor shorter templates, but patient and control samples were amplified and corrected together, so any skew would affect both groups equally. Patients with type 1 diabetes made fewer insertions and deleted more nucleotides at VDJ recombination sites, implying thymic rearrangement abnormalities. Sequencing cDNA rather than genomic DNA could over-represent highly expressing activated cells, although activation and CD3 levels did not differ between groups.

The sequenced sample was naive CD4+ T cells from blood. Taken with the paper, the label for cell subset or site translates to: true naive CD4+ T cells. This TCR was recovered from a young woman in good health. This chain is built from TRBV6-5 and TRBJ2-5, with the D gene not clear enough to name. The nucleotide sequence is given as TGTGCCAGCAGTTACTCGTACATGAAACAAGAGACCCAGTACTTC. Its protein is CASSYSYMKQETQYF.